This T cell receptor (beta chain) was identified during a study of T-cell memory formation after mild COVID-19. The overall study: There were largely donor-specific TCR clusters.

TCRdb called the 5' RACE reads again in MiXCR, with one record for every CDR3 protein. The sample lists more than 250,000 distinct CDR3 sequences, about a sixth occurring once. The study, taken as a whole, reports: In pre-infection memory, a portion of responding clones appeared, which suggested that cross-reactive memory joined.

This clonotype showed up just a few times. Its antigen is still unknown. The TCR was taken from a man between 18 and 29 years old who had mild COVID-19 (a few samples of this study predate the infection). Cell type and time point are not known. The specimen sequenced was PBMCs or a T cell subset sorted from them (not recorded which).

The CDR3 sequence: CASSPGRGGTDTQYF. Here the CDR3 DNA reads TGCGCCAGCAGCCCCGGTCGGGGAGGGACAGATACGCAGTATTTT. The chain recombines TRBV5-1 with TRBJ2-3, with 7 bases matching TRBD2. Germline-derived CDR1 and CDR2 are SGHRS and YFSETQ. The junction had 8 bases not matched to a gene; V was cut back by 4 bases and J by 3 bases. The CDR3 is made up of 15 amino acids. The whole variable domain, remainder taken from reference TRBV5-1 and TRBJ2-3, is KAGVTQTPRYLIKTRGQQVTLSCSPISGHRSVSWYQQTPGQGLQFLFEYFSETQRNKGNFPGRFSGRQFSNSRSEMNVSTLELGDSALYLCASSPGRGGTDTQYFGPGTRLTVL.